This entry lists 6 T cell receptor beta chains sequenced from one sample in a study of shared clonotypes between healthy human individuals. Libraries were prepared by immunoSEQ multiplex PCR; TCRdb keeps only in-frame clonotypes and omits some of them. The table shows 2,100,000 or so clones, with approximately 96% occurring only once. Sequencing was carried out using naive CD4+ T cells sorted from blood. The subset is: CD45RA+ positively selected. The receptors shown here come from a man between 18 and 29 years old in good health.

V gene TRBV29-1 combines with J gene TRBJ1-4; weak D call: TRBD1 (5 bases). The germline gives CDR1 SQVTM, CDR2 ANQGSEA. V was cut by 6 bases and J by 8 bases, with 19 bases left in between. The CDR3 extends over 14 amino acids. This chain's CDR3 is CSVPSPGTGEKLFF. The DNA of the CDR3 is TGCAGCGTCCCCAGCCCGGGGACGGGCGAAAAACTGTTTTTT.

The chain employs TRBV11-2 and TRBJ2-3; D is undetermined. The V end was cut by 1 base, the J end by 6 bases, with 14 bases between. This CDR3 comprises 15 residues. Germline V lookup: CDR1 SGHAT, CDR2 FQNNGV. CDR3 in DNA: TGTGCCAGCAGCTTAGCCTCTCCACCGAAGGATACGCAGTATTTT. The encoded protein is CASSLASPPKDTQYF.

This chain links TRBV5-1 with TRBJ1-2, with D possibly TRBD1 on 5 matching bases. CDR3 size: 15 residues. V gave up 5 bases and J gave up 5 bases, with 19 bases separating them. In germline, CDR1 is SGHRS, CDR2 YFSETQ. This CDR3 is CASRPRGEGLYGYTF. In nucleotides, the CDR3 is TGCGCCAGCAGACCGAGGGGAGAGGGGCTTTATGGCTACACCTTC.

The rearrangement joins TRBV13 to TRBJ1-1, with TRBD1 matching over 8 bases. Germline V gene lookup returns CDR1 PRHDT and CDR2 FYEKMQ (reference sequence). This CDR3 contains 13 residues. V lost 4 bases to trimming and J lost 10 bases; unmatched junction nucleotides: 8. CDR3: CASSSDRGGRAFF. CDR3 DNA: TGTGCCAGCAGCTCCGACAGGGGCGGCCGAGCTTTCTTT.

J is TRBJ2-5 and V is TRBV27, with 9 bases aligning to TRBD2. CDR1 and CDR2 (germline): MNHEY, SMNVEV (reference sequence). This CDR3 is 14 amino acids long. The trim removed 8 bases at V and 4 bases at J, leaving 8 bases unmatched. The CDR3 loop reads CASRGLAGVETQYF. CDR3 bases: TGTGCCAGCCGAGGATTAGCGGGGGTAGAGACCCAGTACTTC.

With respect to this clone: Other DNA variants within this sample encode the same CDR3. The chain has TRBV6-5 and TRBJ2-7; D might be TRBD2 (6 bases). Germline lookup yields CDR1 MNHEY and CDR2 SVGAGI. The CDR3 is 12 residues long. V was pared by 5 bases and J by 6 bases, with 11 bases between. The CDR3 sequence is CASSRGGGEQYF. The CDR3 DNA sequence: TGTGCCAGCAGTAGGGGAGGAGGCGAGCAGTACTTC.